This T cell receptor (beta chain) is drawn from a study of T cells in narcolepsy. Study-level background: Donors had narcolepsy type 1 or type 2, or were healthy controls. Regarding the study as a whole: In some patient and control memory CD4+ samples, autoreactive clones were absent. Autoreactive HCRT-specific and TRIB2-specific clonotypes were marked in same-patient CSF-versus-blood CD4+ comparisons.

As to this clone: What it binds is not known.

The repertoire was sequenced with immunoSEQ multiplex PCR; TCRdb's copy has only in-frame clones and lacks some. The sample shows 20,000 to 25,000 clones, roughly 85% of them seen only once. CDR1 is ENHRY and CDR2 is SYGVKD in the germline V gene. The CDR3 runs 18 residues. The V segment lost 6 bases and the J segment 7 bases; nucleotides outside the gene matches: 17. This TCR came from a human donor in good health. The chain combines TRBV10-3 with TRBJ2-7; TRBD2 matches 14 bases. Sequencing was done on a sample of memory (CD45RA-) CD4+ T cells from blood. CDR3 nucleotides: TGTGCCATCAGACCTACCGGGACTAGCGGGAGTAGCGCGGGGGAGCAGTACTTC. Translation gives CAIRPTGTSGSSAGEQYF.